This entry lists 32 T cell receptor beta chains sequenced from one sample in a study of cytomegalovirus exposure and HLA in healthy donors (dated by TCRdb to about 2017). The library relied on the immunoSEQ multiplex PCR assay. The multiplex PCR relied on a mix of 60 forward primers for TCR Vbeta segments and 13 reverse primers for TCR Jbeta segments. TCRdb provides this immuneACCESS table in a form limited to in-frame rearrangements. Some clones are lacking; in checked studies, under half of them reflect an unresolved V gene, and why the rest are absent is not known. This sample is represented by about 140,000 clones; less than 80% of them were singletons. Approximately 2% of the sample is taken by the ten largest. Specimen: PBMCs. The origin of the receptors is a female donor in good health and CMV-seropositive.

This clone was seen a few times. The chain recombines TRBV9 with TRBJ2-7; 8 bases are shared with TRBD2. The J segment lost 0 bases and the V segment lost 4 bases, leaving 9 bases of the junction unmatched. This CDR3 comprises 16 residues. From germline, CDR1 is SGDLS and CDR2 YYNGEE. The DNA for the CDR3 is TGTGCCAGCAGCCCCCGGGGGGGATCTAACTCCTACGAGCAGTACTTC. Translation: CASSPRGGSNSYEQYF.

This clone was recorded only once. The chain carries TRBV6-5 and TRBJ1-5; D is perhaps TRBD1 (5 bases). Germline V gives CDR1 MNHEY, CDR2 SVGAGI. Trimming left V 4 bases short and J 5 bases short, with 15 bases between. The CDR3 totals 15 residues. The CDR3, as DNA: TGTGCCAGCAGTTTAAATTTTGGAGGGGATCAGCCCCAGCATTTT. Translation gives CASSLNFGGDQPQHF.

V gene TRBV9 combines with J gene TRBJ1-6; possibly TRBD1 for D (6 bases). The CDR3 length is 13 residues. Germline assignment: CDR1 SGDLS and CDR2 YYNGEE. With 3 bases removed from V and 8 bases from J, the gap between germline ends came to 9 bases. The CDR3 loop reads CASSGQGHSPLHF. CDR3 in DNA: TGTGCCAGCAGCGGCCAGGGGCATTCACCCCTCCACTTT.

This clone was detected only a few times. The gene calls are TRBV5-6 and TRBJ2-3, with D perhaps TRBD1 (5 bases). V shed 1 base and J shed 8 bases, with 8 bases lying between them. The CDR3 has 12 residues. Looked up from germline, CDR1 is SGHDT and CDR2 is YYEEEE. CDR3 region: CASSLLGATQYF. CDR3 DNA: TGTGCCAGCAGCTTGCTTGGGGCTACGCAGTATTTT.

The J gene is TRBJ2-2, the V gene TRBV19; 9 bases align to TRBD2. CDR1 and CDR2 from the germline V gene are LNHDA and SQIVND (reference sequence). The CDR3 has 15 amino acids. The ends lost 6 bases at V and 3 bases at J; junction bases unmatched: 5. The CDR3 region is CASRAAGGYTGELFF. The DNA of the CDR3 is TGTGCCAGTAGAGCAGCGGGAGGATACACCGGGGAGCTGTTTTTT. Looking up the rest from reference TRBV19 and TRBJ2-2 gives the full variable domain: DGGITQSPKYLFRKEGQNVTLSCEQNLNHDAMYWYRQDPGQGLRLIYYSQIVNDFQKGDIAEGYSVSREKKESFPLTVTSAQKNPTAFYLCASRAAGGYTGELFFGEGSRLTVL.

The rearrangement joins TRBV5-1 to TRBJ1-6, with no clear D. The germline V gene has CDR1 SGHRS and CDR2 YFSETQ. The CDR3 consists of 16 residues. V shed 7 bases and J shed 1 base, with 15 bases lying between them. The CDR3 loop is CASGLNGESYNSPLHF. CDR3 bases: TGCGCCAGCGGACTAAACGGGGAATCCTATAATTCACCCCTCCACTTT. The entire variable domain, with the rest obtained from reference TRBV5-1 and TRBJ1-6, is as follows: KAGVTQTPRYLIKTRGQQVTLSCSPISGHRSVSWYQQTPGQGLQFLFEYFSETQRNKGNFPGRFSGRQFSNSRSEMNVSTLELGDSALYLCASGLNGESYNSPLHFGNGTRLTVT.

The chain couples TRBV7-2 to TRBJ2-1; 14 nucleotides agree with TRBD2. The germline V gene encodes CDR1 SGHTA and CDR2 FQGNSA. This CDR3 has 17 residues. The junction had 7 bases not matched to a gene; V was cut back by 4 bases and J by 5 bases. This CDR3 is CASSSPTSGRGNNEQFF. CDR3 in DNA: TGTGCCAGCAGCTCCCCGACTAGCGGGAGGGGAAACAATGAGCAGTTCTTC.

The J gene is TRBJ2-6, the V gene TRBV5-1, with D perhaps TRBD1 (6 bases). The CDR3 contains 17 residues. Looked up from germline, CDR1 is SGHRS and CDR2 is YFSETQ. Trimming removed 1 base at V and 0 bases at J, with 11 bases between. The CDR3: CASSLIQGFSGANVLTF. The CDR3 DNA reads TGCGCCAGCAGCTTGATACAGGGTTTCTCTGGGGCCAACGTCCTGACTTTC. The full variable domain, in which reference TRBV5-1 and TRBJ2-6 provide the parts outside the CDR3, is KAGVTQTPRYLIKTRGQQVTLSCSPISGHRSVSWYQQTPGQGLQFLFEYFSETQRNKGNFPGRFSGRQFSNSRSEMNVSTLELGDSALYLCASSLIQGFSGANVLTFGAGSRLTVL.

In this sample, this clone turned up once. The chain links TRBV28 to TRBJ2-7; a possible D gene is TRBD1 (6 bases). Germline CDR1 is MDHEN and CDR2 is SYDVKM. CDR3 length: 17 amino acids. V lost 9 bases and J 2 bases, leaving 26 bases between the germline ends. The CDR3 DNA is TGTGCCAGTTTAAACACCCCCAGGGACACCATTACCTACGAGCAGTACTTC. Amino acids: CASLNTPRDTITYEQYF. Supplemented by reference TRBV28 and TRBJ2-7, the full variable domain reads DVKVTQSSRYLVKRTGEKVFLECVQDMDHENMFWYRQDPGLGLRLIYFSYDVKMKEKGDIPEGYSVSREKKERFSLILESASTNQTSMYLCASLNTPRDTITYEQYFGPGTRLTVT.

The V and J genes are TRBV5-4 and TRBJ2-3, with 10 nucleotides matching TRBD2. This CDR3 is 16 amino acids long. Germline V gene data show CDR1 as SGHNT and CDR2 as YYREEE (reference sequence). V shed 0 bases and J 5 bases; nucleotides not matched to a gene: 6. DNA for the CDR3: TGTGCCAGCAGCTTGGGTACTAGCGGGAATGGAGATACGCAGTATTTT. Its translation is CASSLGTSGNGDTQYF.

This chain links TRBV7-3 with TRBJ1-1; TRBD1 matches at 8 bases. CDR1 and CDR2 (germline): SGHTA, FQGTGA. The CDR3 totals 13 residues. The junction had 12 bases not matched to a gene; V was cut back by 7 bases and J by 11 bases. The CDR3, as DNA: TGTGCCAGCACTCCCAGGGGGCCGTTAACGGCTTTCTTT. As protein: CASTPRGPLTAFF.

The chain carries TRBV2 and TRBJ2-5, with 10 positions matching TRBD2. V shed 5 bases and J 4 bases; nucleotides not matched to a gene: 7. The germline V gene has CDR1 SNHLY and CDR2 FYNNEI. This CDR3 is 15 amino acids long. CDR3 bases: TGTGCCAGCAGTTCCGCTAGCGGGAGTGGAGAGACCCAGTACTTC. Encoded protein: CASSSASGSGETQYF.

Comment on this clone: Germline is not matched at one junction end, which may reflect a read error. The rearrangement uses TRBV7-3 and TRBJ2-7, with a tentative D call TRBD1 (7 bases). This CDR3 is 14 amino acids long. CDR1 is SGHTA, CDR2 FQGTGA, per germline. In nucleotides, the CDR3 is TGTGCCAACAGCCCTCAGGGGGGATCCTACGAGCAGTACTTC. Residues: CANSPQGGSYEQYF. Based on the CDR3 plus reference TRBV7-3 and TRBJ2-7, the full variable domain is GAGVSQTPSNKVTEKGKYVELRCDPISGHTALYWYRQSLGQGPEFLIYFQGTGAADDSGLPNDRFFAVRPEGSVSTLKIQRTERGDSAVYLCANSPQGGSYEQYFGPGTRLTVT.

The chain employs TRBV10-3 and TRBJ1-1; tentative D call: TRBD1 (6 bases). V was shortened by 7 bases and J by 1 base, with 10 bases between the two germline ends. The V gene's germline CDR1 is ENHRY and CDR2 SYGVKD. CDR3 length equals 13 residues. This CDR3 is CAITRTENTEAFF. As DNA, the CDR3 is TGTGCCATCACCCGGACAGAGAACACTGAAGCTTTCTTT.

This clone turned up a few times. J is TRBJ1-1 and V is TRBV6-1, with D uncertain. Germline V gives CDR1 MNHNS, CDR2 SASEGT. Trimming shortened V by 3 bases and J by 5 bases, and 10 bases separated the two germline ends. The CDR3 spans 13 residues. The CDR3 coding sequence is TGTGCCAGCAGTGATATTGCCGGGACTGAAGCTTTCTTT. It specifies CASSDIAGTEAFF.

The chain has TRBV7-2 and TRBJ2-5, with 9 bases that match TRBD2. The assigned J gene may be wrong: the sequence end matches TRBJ2-7 better. From germline, CDR1 is SGHTA and CDR2 FQGNSA. The CDR3 spans 14 residues. CDR3 DNA: TGTGCCAGCAGCGCGGGACTAGCAAACCACGAGCAGTACTTC. It specifies CASSAGLANHEQYF.

The chain recombines TRBV6-1 with TRBJ2-1; 7 nucleotides agree with TRBD1. The CDR3 consists of 17 residues. V lost 1 base and J lost 5; bases outside the gene matches: 11. Germline-derived CDR1 and CDR2 are MNHNS and SASEGT. DNA of the CDR3: TGTGCCAGCAGTGAAGTCAACAGGGGCCAGGGGGACAATGAGCAGTTCTTC. It specifies CASSEVNRGQGDNEQFF.

CDR3 bases: TGCGCCAGCAGCCCTACTAGCGGGAGTGTCCATGAGCAGTTCTTC. This encodes CASSPTSGSVHEQFF. This chain connects TRBV5-1 to TRBJ2-1, with 11 bases identical to TRBD2. The CDR3 spans 15 residues. CDR1 and CDR2 from the germline V gene are SGHRS and YFSETQ. V shed 4 bases, J shed 8 bases, and the junction held 8 bases outside the gene matches.

The chain is built from TRBV7-9 and TRBJ2-7; 9 positions agree with TRBD1. Germline CDR1 is SEHNR and CDR2 is FQNEAQ (reference sequence). V was clipped by 2 bases and J by 4 bases; unmatched bases: 12. The CDR3 is made up of 17 amino acids. The CDR3 protein is CASSLLATGQGQYEQYF. The CDR3 nucleotides are TGTGCCAGCAGCTTATTGGCTACGGGACAGGGACAATACGAGCAGTACTTC.

The gene calls are TRBV6-6 and TRBJ2-7, with 9 bases lining up with TRBD1. Germline-derived CDR1 and CDR2 are MNHNY and SVGAGI (reference sequence). The CDR3 runs to 15 residues. Trimming cost V 6 bases and J 5 bases; bases outside gene matches: 11. The CDR3 DNA is TGTGCCAGCAGCACTCCCCGGGACAGGGTCCACGAGCAGTACTTC. It codes for CASSTPRDRVHEQYF.

The CDR3: CASSVDRGRSSYNEQFF. DNA of the CDR3: TGTGCCAGCAGCGTAGACCGCGGGAGGAGCTCCTACAATGAGCAGTTCTTC. The chain carries TRBV9 and TRBJ2-1; 8 positions match TRBD2. V was clipped by 0 bases and J by 0 bases; unmatched bases: 5. CDR3 size: 17 residues. Germline V gives CDR1 SGDLS, CDR2 YYNGEE.

In this sample, this clone turned up once. This chain connects TRBV13 to TRBJ1-3; TRBD1 matches at 10 bases. After removal of 5 bases from V and 0 bases from J, the junction contained 4 bases not matched to a gene. Germline V gene lookup returns CDR1 PRHDT and CDR2 FYEKMQ (reference sequence). This CDR3 region has 16 residues. CDR3 bases: TGTGCCAGCAGCCCAGGGACAGGGGTCTCTGGAAACACCATATATTTT. This encodes CASSPGTGVSGNTIYF.

This chain joins TRBV5-1 and TRBJ2-2; 10 bases agree with TRBD1. The length of the CDR3 is 15 residues. Germline CDR1 reads SGHRS; CDR2 reads YFSETQ. Trimming took 7 bases from V and 4 from J; bases not matched to a gene: 7. CDR3 coding DNA: TGCGCCAGCCGACAGGGGGCTAAGGGCACCGGGGAGCTGTTTTTT. Translation gives CASRQGAKGTGELFF.

The gene calls are TRBV7-2 and TRBJ2-5; a possible D gene is TRBD2 (5 bases). The J call may be incorrect, as the DNA end agrees better with TRBJ2-7. Per the germline V gene, CDR1 is SGHTA and CDR2 is FQGNSA. This CDR3 has 16 residues. The CDR3 DNA is TGTGCCAGCAGCTTAATCCCCGGAGGATATACCTACGAGCAGTACTTC. It yields the protein CASSLIPGGYTYEQYF.

This chain links TRBV28 with TRBJ1-2, with TRBD1 as a possible D gene (6 bases). The CDR3 extends over 13 amino acids. The V gene's germline CDR1 is MDHEN and CDR2 SYDVKM. The ends were cut back, 7 bases at V and 6 bases at J, with 15 bases in the middle. This chain's CDR3 is CASTTGTSNGYTF. The CDR3 bases are TGTGCCAGCACCACCGGGACATCGAATGGCTACACCTTC.

The chain links TRBV7-2 to TRBJ2-1; 8 bases are shared with TRBD1. The V segment lost 5 bases and the J segment 6 bases; nucleotides outside the gene matches: 9. The CDR3 is 15 amino acids. Germline V gene lookup returns CDR1 SGHTA and CDR2 FQGNSA. This chain's CDR3 is CASSAYQGALNEQFF. The CDR3 bases are TGTGCCAGCAGCGCCTACCAGGGGGCGCTCAATGAGCAGTTCTTC.

V is TRBV21-1 and J is TRBJ2-7; the DNA was not used to check the table's D call, TRBD2. TRBV21-1 is an annotated pseudogene. The CDR3 totals 17 residues. CDR3 sequence reads: CASSRARVAGGPWEQYF. The CDR3 nucleotides read TGTGCCAGCAGCAGGGCCAGGGTGGCGGGAGGGCCGTGGGAGCAGTACTTC.

V usage is TRBV2 and J usage is TRBJ1-3; possible D gene TRBD1, 5 bases. Trimming removed 4 bases at V and 3 bases at J, with 13 bases between. The length of the CDR3 is 15 residues. The germline CDR1 and CDR2 sequences are SNHLY and FYNNEI. CDR3 bases: TGTGCCAGCAGTGGCGGCAGGGCGGTTGGAAACACCATATATTTT. Protein: CASSGGRAVGNTIYF.

This clone was recorded once. This rearrangement joins TRBV7-2 to TRBJ1-1; TRBD1 might be the D (6 bases). Germline loops: CDR1 SGHTA, CDR2 FQGNSA. This CDR3 comprises 14 residues. Trimming removed 5 bases at V and 6 bases at J, with 16 bases between. The DNA of the CDR3 is TGTGCCAGCAGCGCCCGGTTTGGGGGCGCTGAAGCTTTCTTT. Its translation is CASSARFGGAEAFF. Complete variable domain (other parts from reference TRBV7-2 and TRBJ1-1): GAGVSQSPSNKVTEKGKDVELRCDPISGHTALYWYRQSLGQGLEFLIYFQGNSAPDKSGLPSDRFSAERTGGSVSTLTIQRTQQEDSAVYLCASSARFGGAEAFFGQGTRLTVV.

The chain employs TRBV5-4 and TRBJ2-2; 10 bases are shared with TRBD2. V shed 4 bases, J shed 5 bases, and the junction held 5 bases outside the gene matches. The CDR3 is 15 amino acids. Germline CDR1 SGHNT, CDR2 YYREEE (reference sequence). The CDR3 nucleotides are TGTGCCAGCAGCCCAAAAGCGGGGGGGACCGGGGAGCTGTTTTTT. This codes for CASSPKAGGTGELFF.

This chain connects TRBV7-8 to TRBJ1-1, with 7 positions matching TRBD1. This CDR3 has 14 amino acids. V lost 4 bases to trimming and J lost 6 bases; unmatched junction nucleotides: 8. CDR1 SGHVS and CDR2 FQNEAQ come from the germline V gene. The CDR3 sequence is CASSSTRTGSEAFF. Here the CDR3 DNA reads TGTGCCAGCAGCTCGACTAGGACAGGTTCTGAAGCTTTCTTT.

This clone is a singleton in its sample. The chain couples TRBV19 to TRBJ1-5; D remains unclear. Trimming removed 1 base from V and 3 bases from J, with 10 bases in between. CDR1 is LNHDA and CDR2 is SQIVND in the germline V gene (reference sequence). CDR3 length: 15 residues. The CDR3 reads CASSIVSGYNQPQHF. The CDR3 nucleotides read TGTGCCAGTAGTATAGTTTCCGGTTACAATCAGCCCCAGCATTTT.